One and the same sample provided the 18 T cell receptor beta chains below, sequenced in a study of technical replicates of blood from a few donors. The table came from immunoSEQ multiplex PCR; TCRdb's copy has only in-frame clones and leaves some out. In the table there are more than 65,000 clones, 85% to 95% of which are singletons. The sequenced sample was T cells isolated from PBMCs. Every receptor here comes from a human donor in good health.

The V call is TRBV7-9, the J call TRBJ1-1; possibly TRBD1 for D (5 bases). Germline CDR1 SEHNR, CDR2 FQNEAQ (reference sequence). The CDR3 totals 12 residues. The germline V and J ends were trimmed by 1 base and 12 bases, with 12 bases remaining between them. For the CDR3, the DNA is TGTGCCAGCAGCTTAGGGGGCGCGAGCCCTTTCTTT. It encodes CASSLGGASPFF.

This chain uses TRBV6-5 with TRBJ1-4; 8 bases fit TRBD1. The CDR3 extends over 15 amino acids. Germline V CDR1 and CDR2: MNHEY, SVGAGI. J lost 6 bases, V lost 0 bases, and 3 bases had no gene match. The DNA for the CDR3 is TGTGCCAGCAGTTACTCGACAGGGGAAGATGAAAAACTGTTTTTT. Its protein product is CASSYSTGEDEKLFF.

This clone was seen once. The chain couples TRBV7-9 to TRBJ2-6; D ambiguous. Trimming shortened V by 3 bases and J by 5 bases, and 11 bases separated the two germline ends. This CDR3 is built from 15 residues. From germline, CDR1 is SEHNR and CDR2 FQNEAQ (reference sequence). This chain's CDR3 is CASSLQQSRANVLTF. CDR3 nucleotides: TGTGCCAGCAGCTTGCAACAAAGTCGGGCCAACGTCCTGACTTTC.

The chain combines TRBV7-9 with TRBJ2-7; the D gene is possibly TRBD2 (6 bases). V lost 4 bases and J 6 bases, leaving 10 bases between the germline ends. The CDR3 is made up of 12 amino acids. CDR1 is SEHNR and CDR2 is FQNEAQ in the germline V gene (reference sequence). The CDR3, as DNA: TGTGCCAGCAGCTCTACTAGCTCCGAGCAGTACTTC. This codes for CASSSTSSEQYF.

V usage is TRBV6-1 and J usage is TRBJ2-2, with 7 bases matching TRBD1. There are 15 residues in the CDR3. The junction had 9 bases not matched to a gene; V was cut back by 1 base and J by 10 bases. Germline-derived CDR1 and CDR2 are MNHNS and SASEGT. CDR3 in amino acids: CASSEGSRGSAELFF. The CDR3 DNA reads TGTGCCAGCAGTGAAGGTAGCAGGGGGTCGGCGGAGCTGTTTTTT.

This clone appeared once. The rearrangement links TRBV18 to TRBJ2-5; 8 bases are a match to TRBD2. The CDR3 contains 15 residues. Germline CDR1 and CDR2: KGHSH and LQKENI. Unmatched junction bases numbered 6, after V lost 3 bases and J lost 3 bases. Here the CDR3 reads CASSPGNSGKETQYF. CDR3 nucleotides: TGTGCCAGCTCACCGGGGAATAGCGGGAAAGAGACCCAGTACTTC.

The chain joins TRBV28 to TRBJ2-1; TRBD2 might be the D (5 bases). The CDR3 has 14 amino acids. Per the germline V gene, CDR1 is MDHEN and CDR2 is SYDVKM. Trimming shortened V by 6 bases and J by 4 bases, and 13 bases separated the two germline ends. CDR3 DNA: TGTGCCAGCAGGGACTCTCTGTCGTACAATGAGCAGTTCTTC. This sequence encodes CASRDSLSYNEQFF.

The V and J genes are TRBV25-1 and TRBJ2-3; D not resolved. Trimming cost V 6 bases and J 2 bases, with 24 bases left between them. Germline CDR1 MGHDK, CDR2 SYGVNS. The CDR3 covers 18 residues. CDR3 coding DNA: TGTGCCAGCAGGGGTCTTATGGCGGAGTCTGCCTTCACAGATACGCAGTATTTT. It translates to CASRGLMAESAFTDTQYF. Full variable domain (outside the CDR3, taken from reference TRBV25-1 and TRBJ2-3): EADIYQTPRYLVIGTGKKITLECSQTMGHDKMYWYQQDPGMELHLIHYSYGVNSTEKGDLSSESTVSRIRTEHFPLTLESARPSHTSQYLCASRGLMAESAFTDTQYFGPGTRLTVL.

CDR3 nucleotide sequence: TGTGCCAGCATCCCCCAGGGGATTCCTCAGCCCCAGCATTTT. The encoded protein is CASIPQGIPQPQHF. The rearrangement joins TRBV28 to TRBJ1-5, with D possibly being TRBD1 (6 bases). The germline V gene encodes CDR1 MDHEN and CDR2 SYDVKM. CDR3 length equals 14 residues. Trimming removed 7 bases at V and 6 bases at J, with 16 bases between.

The genes are TRBV11-3 and TRBJ2-3; 7 bases fit TRBD1. The germline V gene has CDR1 SGHNT and CDR2 YENEEA. V was clipped by 5 bases and J by 1 base; unmatched bases: 3. The CDR3 extends over 14 amino acids. Written as DNA, the CDR3 is TGTGCCAGCAGCCTAGGGACAGGCACAGATACGCAGTATTTT. This codes for CASSLGTGTDTQYF. Full variable domain (remainder filled in from reference TRBV11-3 and TRBJ2-3): EAGVVQSPRYKIIEKKQPVAFWCNPISGHNTLYWYLQNLGQGPELLIRYENEEAVDDSQLPKDRFSAERLKGVDSTLKIQPAELGDSAVYLCASSLGTGTDTQYFGPGTRLTVL.

The chain uses TRBV7-9 and TRBJ2-1; D possibly corresponds to TRBD1 (6 bases). The V gene's germline CDR1 is SEHNR and CDR2 FQNEAQ (reference sequence). The V gene lost 5 bases and the J gene lost 4 bases, with 12 bases spanning the gap. This CDR3 comprises 14 residues. This CDR3 is CASSPRQAYNEQFF. The CDR3 nucleotides are TGTGCCAGCAGCCCGAGACAGGCTTACAATGAGCAGTTCTTC.

The gene calls are TRBV7-9 and TRBJ2-7, with D tentatively TRBD1 (6 bases). The CDR3 has 15 residues. The V and J ends lost 2 bases and 3 bases respectively, with 14 bases between them. Germline CDR1 is SEHNR and CDR2 is FQNEAQ (reference sequence). For the CDR3, the DNA is TGTGCCAGCAGCTTACTAACAGGGTTGGTCTACGAGCAGTACTTC. It is translated as CASSLLTGLVYEQYF.

The rearrangement joins TRBV4-2 to TRBJ1-3; 7 bases align to TRBD1. The V gene's germline CDR1 is LGHNA and CDR2 YNFKEQ. The CDR3 is 18 amino acids. V dropped 0 bases and J dropped 4; count of bases not matched to a gene: 12. The CDR3 is CASSQEAQRTGTGNTIYF. DNA of the CDR3: TGTGCCAGCAGCCAAGAAGCTCAGAGGACAGGTACGGGAAACACCATATATTTT.

The gene calls are TRBV19 and TRBJ1-5, with D hard to call. The germline CDR1 and CDR2 sequences are LNHDA and SQIVND (reference sequence). V lost 1 base and J lost 3, with 7 bases in between. CDR3 length: 14 amino acids. The CDR3 reads CASSIVQYNQPQHF. The CDR3 DNA reads TGTGCCAGTAGTATAGTACAGTACAATCAGCCCCAGCATTTT.

The rearrangement uses TRBV28 and TRBJ2-7; TRBD2 aligns across 10 bases. Germline V gives CDR1 MDHEN, CDR2 SYDVKM. Trimming cost V 3 bases and J 0 bases; bases outside gene matches: 8. CDR3 length: 17 residues. CDR3 region: CASSFKTASGSSYEQYF. The CDR3 DNA reads as TGTGCCAGCAGTTTTAAAACTGCTAGCGGGAGCTCCTACGAGCAGTACTTC.

J is TRBJ1-2 and V is TRBV29-1, with TRBD1 identical over 7 bases. Losses at the gene ends were 6 bases for V and 2 bases for J; bases not matched to a gene: 15. CDR1 and CDR2 (germline): SQVTM, ANQGSEA. This CDR3 comprises 16 residues. The CDR3 spells CSVKVGGGINNYGYTF. CDR3 nucleotides: TGCAGCGTCAAGGTAGGAGGGGGCATTAACAACTATGGCTACACCTTC.

The chain joins TRBV30 to TRBJ2-1; 11 bases agree with TRBD2. The CDR3 is 16 amino acids. The J segment lost 6 bases and the V segment lost 2 bases, leaving 9 bases of the junction unmatched. Germline V gene data show CDR1 as GTSNPN and CDR2 as SVGIG (reference sequence). The CDR3 spells CAWSPGLAGRRNEQFF. The CDR3 coding sequence is TGTGCCTGGAGTCCTGGACTAGCGGGTAGGCGCAATGAGCAGTTCTTC.

The chain carries TRBV11-2 and TRBJ1-1; D remains ambiguous. The V gene's germline CDR1 is SGHAT and CDR2 FQNNGV. The CDR3 covers 13 residues. V shed 1 base and J shed 8 bases, with 11 bases lying between them. DNA of the CDR3: TGTGCCAGCAGCTTAGTGCGACTTCGGGAAGCTTTCTTT. This gives the protein CASSLVRLREAFF. The variable domain in full, with the rest retrieved from reference TRBV11-2 and TRBJ1-1, is EAGVAQSPRYKIIEKRQSVAFWCNPISGHATLYWYQQILGQGPKLLIQFQNNGVVDDSQLPKDRFSAERLKGVDSTLKIQPAKLEDSAVYLCASSLVRLREAFFGQGTRLTVV.